The table lists the clone carrying this T cell receptor (beta chain) with a few counts. Antigen specificity is unknown. The data are from a study of cytomegalovirus exposure and HLA in healthy donors. Overall study findings and caveats: Listed as cytomegalovirus-associated were 150 or so TCR beta chains.

PCR used 60 Vbeta primers and 13 Jbeta primers. Produced via immunoSEQ multiplex PCR; TCRdb's table is partial and in-frame only. The sample includes about 130,000 clones, 70% to 85% of them seen just once. Healthy bone marrow donors formed the donor group. The TCR sequence derives from a female donor in good health and CMV-seronegative. Material for sequencing was PBMCs.

DNA of the CDR3: TGTGCCAGCAGTTGGCTAGCGGGATACGAGCAGTACTTC. Translation: CASSWLAGYEQYF. V gene TRBV28 combines with J gene TRBJ2-7; 9 bases fit TRBD2. The CDR3 extends over 13 amino acids. V lost 4 bases to trimming and J lost 4 bases; unmatched junction nucleotides: 2. CDR1 is MDHEN, CDR2 SYDVKM, per germline.